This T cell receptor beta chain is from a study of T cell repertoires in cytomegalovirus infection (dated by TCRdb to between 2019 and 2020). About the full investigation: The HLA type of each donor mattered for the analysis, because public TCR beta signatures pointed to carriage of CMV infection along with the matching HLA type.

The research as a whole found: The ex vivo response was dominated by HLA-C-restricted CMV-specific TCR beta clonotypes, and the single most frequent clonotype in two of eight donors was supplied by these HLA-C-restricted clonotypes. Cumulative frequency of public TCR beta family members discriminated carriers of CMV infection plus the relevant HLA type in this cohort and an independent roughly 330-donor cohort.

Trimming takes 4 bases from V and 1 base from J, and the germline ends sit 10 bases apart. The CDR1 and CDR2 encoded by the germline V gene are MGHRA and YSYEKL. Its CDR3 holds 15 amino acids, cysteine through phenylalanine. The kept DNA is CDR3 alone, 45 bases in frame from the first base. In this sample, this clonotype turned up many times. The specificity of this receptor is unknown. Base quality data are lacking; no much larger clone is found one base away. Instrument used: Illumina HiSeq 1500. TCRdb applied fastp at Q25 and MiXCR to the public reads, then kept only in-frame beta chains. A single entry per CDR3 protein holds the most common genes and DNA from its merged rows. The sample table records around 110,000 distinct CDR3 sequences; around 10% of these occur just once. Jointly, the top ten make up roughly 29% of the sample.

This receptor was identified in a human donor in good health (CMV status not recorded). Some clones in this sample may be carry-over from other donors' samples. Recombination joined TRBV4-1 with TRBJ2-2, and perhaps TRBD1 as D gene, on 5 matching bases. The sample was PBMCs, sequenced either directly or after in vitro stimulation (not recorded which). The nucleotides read TGCGCCAGCAGCCCTGTTAGGGGGAACACCGGGGAGCTGTTTTTT. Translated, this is CASSPVRGNTGELFF.